Shown below are 32 T cell receptor beta chains from a single sample sequenced in a study of regulatory T cells in long-lasting Graves disease. Time point here: newly diagnosed GD, antithyroid drugs for less than 3 months. Making the TCR library involved RNA that had been extracted from PBMCs. Arm-PCR of CDR3 regions and iRepertoire HTBI primers were the basis on which TCR beta libraries were built. TCRdb independently ran MiXCR on the multiplex PCR reads; one entry per CDR3 protein. The profile shows 300,000 to 400,000 distinct CDR3 sequences, 16% of them singletons. The same sample was also used in a study of T cells in Graves' hyperthyroidism and ophthalmopathy.

The specimen comprised peripheral blood mononuclear cells (PBMCs), sampled at new diagnosis, from a patient treated with antithyroid drugs. The source is a man aged 35-49 years with Graves disease.

This rearrangement joins TRBV7-2 to TRBJ1-6; 8 positions agree with TRBD1. CDR1 is SGHTA and CDR2 is FQGNSA in the germline V gene. The CDR3 is made up of 14 amino acids. Losses at the gene ends were 5 bases for V and 12 bases for J; bases not matched to a gene: 9. Here the CDR3 DNA reads TGTGCCAGCAGCCTCATGCAGGGGGCGAAACCCCTCCACTTT. This codes for CASSLMQGAKPLHF.

CDR3 sequence: CASNPAQGAWDIQYF. CDR3 in DNA: TGTGCCAGCAACCCTGCTCAGGGGGCGTGGGACATTCAGTACTTC. The genes are TRBV9 and TRBJ2-4; 8 bases map to TRBD1. Germline lookup yields CDR1 SGDLS and CDR2 YYNGEE. Trimming at V came to 6 bases and at J to 8 bases, leaving 13 bases not matched to a gene. The CDR3 sequence is 15 residues long. The full variable domain, in which reference TRBV9 and TRBJ2-4 provide the parts outside the CDR3, is DSGVTQTPKHLITATGQRVTLRCSPRSGDLSVYWYQQSLDQGLQFLIQYYNGEERAKGNILERFSAQQFPDLHSELNLSSLELGDSALYFCASNPAQGAWDIQYFGAGTRLSVL.

The chain combines TRBV15 with TRBJ1-2; D gene ambiguous. The CDR3 runs to 15 residues. Germline lookup yields CDR1 LNHNV and CDR2 YYDKDF (reference sequence). V was cut by 1 base and J by 3 bases, with 12 bases left in between. CDR3 loop: CATSRAWPDDYGYTF. CDR3 in DNA: TGTGCCACCAGCAGAGCCTGGCCGGACGACTATGGCTACACCTTC.

CDR3 residues: CATSQGTNEKLFF. CDR3 nucleotides: TGTGCCACCAGCCAGGGAACTAATGAAAAACTGTTTTTT. The gene calls are TRBV24-1 and TRBJ1-4, with D maybe TRBD1 (5 bases). The germline V and J ends were trimmed by 7 bases and 1 base, with 6 bases remaining between them. Germline CDR1 reads KGHDR; CDR2 reads SFDVKD. CDR3 size: 13 residues.

Details on this clonotype: This sequence may be a read error, since a much larger clone differs from it by one base. The gene calls are TRBV20-1 and TRBJ2-1; 7 bases match TRBD2. The CDR3 runs to 15 residues. V shed 5 bases and J 9 bases; nucleotides not matched to a gene: 16. Germline V gives CDR1 DFQATT, CDR2 SNEGSKA (reference sequence). The CDR3 DNA sequence: TGCAGTGCTGCGATCCTGGGGTGGGGGGGAATTGAGCAGTTCTTC. Amino acids: CSAAILGWGGIEQFF.

Regarding this clonotype: A far larger clone is one base from this, pointing to a likely read error. This chain uses TRBV2 with TRBJ1-1; tentative D call: TRBD2 (6 bases). Near its end, the DNA agrees better with TRBJ2-3, so the J call may be wrong. CDR1 is SNHLY, CDR2 FYNNEI, per germline. This CDR3 spans 15 amino acids. CDR3 in DNA: TGTGCCAGCAGAGATAGGAGGGCCGACACAGATACGCAGTATTTT. Translated: CASRDRRADTDTQYF.

The chain uses TRBV7-2 and TRBJ1-6; no clear D. Germline V CDR1 and CDR2: SGHTA, FQGNSA. V shed 6 bases and J shed 5 bases, with 14 bases lying between them. The CDR3 sequence is 15 residues long. The CDR3 coding sequence is TGTGCCAGCAGTCGAGGGCGGGTGAATAATTCACCCCTCCACTTT. This gives the protein CASSRGRVNNSPLHF.

This clonotype has a count of ten or more. This sequence joins TRBV3-1 and TRBJ2-7, with TRBD1 as a possible D gene (6 bases). Germline loops: CDR1 LGHDT, CDR2 YNNKEL (reference sequence). V lost 4 bases to trimming and J lost 6 bases, with 16 bases between them. The CDR3 is 14 amino acids. CDR3 nucleotides: TGTGCCAGCAGCCCCGATACAGGGATTCGCGAGCAGTACTTC. Protein: CASSPDTGIREQYF.

This clonotype was seen at least ten times. The chain recombines TRBV6-1 with TRBJ1-5; D gene uncertain. The CDR3 has 13 amino acids. V was trimmed by 7 bases and J by 4 bases, leaving 11 bases between them. Germline assignment: CDR1 MNHNS and CDR2 SASEGT. In nucleotides, the CDR3 is TGTGCCAGCACTGATTCGGGGAATCAGCCCCAGCATTTT. Its translation is CASTDSGNQPQHF.

A few counts support this clonotype. V and J are TRBV5-1 and TRBJ2-2, with a tentative D call TRBD1 (5 bases). CDR1 SGHRS and CDR2 YFSETQ come from the germline V gene. This CDR3 has 14 amino acids. The V gene lost 7 bases and the J gene lost 3 bases, with 13 bases spanning the gap. CDR3 residues: CASGQGVDTGELFF. CDR3 in DNA: TGCGCCAGCGGGCAGGGTGTGGACACCGGGGAGCTGTTTTTT.

This clonotype came up many times. The chain couples TRBV28 to TRBJ1-1; D remains unclear. V lost 3 bases to trimming and J lost 1 base, with 6 bases between them. Looked up from germline, CDR1 is MDHEN and CDR2 is SYDVKM. There are 13 residues in the CDR3. DNA for the CDR3: TGTGCCAGCAGTTTTCGGAGGAACACTGAAGCTTTCTTT. This gives the protein CASSFRRNTEAFF.

This clonotype occurred many times. The V and J genes are TRBV28 and TRBJ2-7, with 7 bases matching TRBD2. Germline V gene data show CDR1 as MDHEN and CDR2 as SYDVKM. The CDR3 spans 14 residues. V was clipped by 6 bases and J by 3 bases; unmatched bases: 8. This CDR3 reads CASRPGGPGYEQYF. The DNA for the CDR3 is TGTGCCAGCAGGCCGGGGGGACCGGGCTACGAGCAGTACTTC.

In its sample, this clonotype was seen many times. The V gene is TRBV20-1, the J gene TRBJ2-1; TRBD1 aligns across 7 bases. The J segment lost 1 base and the V segment lost 1 base, leaving 10 bases of the junction unmatched. Per the germline V gene, CDR1 is DFQATT and CDR2 is SNEGSKA (reference sequence). This CDR3 spans 17 amino acids. Here the CDR3 DNA reads TGCAGTGCTAGAGCTACAAGACAGGGCCTATCCTACAATGAGCAGTTCTTC. Translation gives CSARATRQGLSYNEQFF.

This clonotype was recorded at least ten times. The chain is built from TRBV2 and TRBJ2-1, with D hard to call. V lost 4 bases to trimming and J lost 0 bases, with 10 bases between them. Germline CDR1 and CDR2: SNHLY and FYNNEI. This CDR3 spans 15 amino acids. DNA for the CDR3: TGTGCCAGCAGTGCGTACGAGAGCTCCTACAATGAGCAGTTCTTC. It encodes CASSAYESSYNEQFF.

The sample holds many counts of this clonotype. J is TRBJ1-1 and V is TRBV9; a weak D match, TRBD1 (6 bases). Trimming removed 0 bases from V and 4 bases from J, with 13 bases in between. This CDR3 has 15 amino acids. Per germline, CDR1 SGDLS and CDR2 YYNGEE. CDR3: CASSVGGGQSTEAFF. As DNA, the CDR3 is TGTGCCAGCAGCGTAGGAGGGGGGCAGAGCACTGAAGCTTTCTTT.

This clonotype appeared many times. This rearrangement joins TRBV28 to TRBJ2-1, with D possibly called TRBD1 or TRBD2 (5 bases each). The CDR3 loop spans 13 amino acids. V was cut by 2 bases and J by 8 bases, with 10 bases left in between. The germline V gene encodes CDR1 MDHEN and CDR2 SYDVKM. DNA of the CDR3: TGTGCCAGCAGTTTAAGATTGGGGGATGAGCAGTTCTTC. It codes for CASSLRLGDEQFF.

Here the CDR3 reads CASSLGTGLINEQFF. Written as DNA, the CDR3 is TGTGCCAGCAGCTTAGGTACAGGGCTTATCAATGAGCAGTTCTTC. This rearrangement joins TRBV11-2 to TRBJ2-1, with TRBD1 as a possible D gene (6 bases). Trimming shortened V by 1 base and J by 6 bases, and 13 bases separated the two germline ends. The CDR3 sequence is 15 residues long. In germline, CDR1 is SGHAT, CDR2 FQNNGV. Based on the CDR3 plus reference TRBV11-2 and TRBJ2-1, the full variable domain is EAGVAQSPRYKIIEKRQSVAFWCNPISGHATLYWYQQILGQGPKLLIQFQNNGVVDDSQLPKDRFSAERLKGVDSTLKIQPAKLEDSAVYLCASSLGTGLINEQFFGPGTRLTVL.

This clonotype occurred many times. The chain uses TRBV7-2 and TRBJ1-1; D is uncertain. This CDR3 region has 13 residues. Germline CDR1 is SGHTA and CDR2 is FQGNSA. Trimming stripped 4 bases from V and 1 base from J, with 7 bases between. CDR3 region: CASSSRPNTEAFF. CDR3 DNA: TGTGCCAGCAGCTCCCGACCGAACACTGAAGCTTTCTTT.

This clonotype was found a few times. V and J are TRBV11-2 and TRBJ2-4; 8 bases line up with TRBD1. Germline CDR1 reads SGHAT; CDR2 reads FQNNGV. The CDR3 totals 15 residues. Trimming removed 4 bases from V and 1 base from J; junction bases left unmatched: 3. CDR3 residues: CASSSGQGAKNIQYF. CDR3 bases: TGTGCCAGCAGCTCAGGACAGGGCGCCAAAAACATTCAGTACTTC.

This clonotype was counted ten times or more. This sequence joins TRBV24-1 and TRBJ2-3; no clear D gene. V was trimmed by 0 bases and J by 0 bases, leaving 9 bases between them. Germline-derived CDR1 and CDR2 are KGHDR and SFDVKD. The CDR3 consists of 16 residues. Here the CDR3 reads CATSDLRGYSTDTQYF. The CDR3 nucleotides are TGTGCCACCAGTGATTTGAGAGGCTACAGCACAGATACGCAGTATTTT.

This clonotype showed up many times. The chain carries TRBV12-3 or TRBV12-4 and TRBJ2-1; the D gene could be TRBD1 or TRBD2 (5 bases each). Trimming took off 6 bases at V and 5 bases at J, with 11 bases between the two ends. The CDR3 has 13 residues. The CDR3 DNA sequence: TGTGCCAGCAGCCCGGGACCCAACAATGAGCAGTTCTTC. This encodes CASSPGPNNEQFF.

There are many counts of this clonotype. The CDR3 spells CATSEGTGDKEKLFF. CDR3 coding DNA: TGTGCCACCAGTGAGGGGACAGGGGATAAAGAAAAACTGTTTTTT. This rearrangement joins TRBV24-1 to TRBJ1-4; 10 bases are a match to TRBD1. J was trimmed by 8 bases and V by 4 bases; bases with no gene match: 6. There are 15 residues in the CDR3. The germline gives CDR1 KGHDR, CDR2 SFDVKD.

This clonotype was seen at least ten times. The chain couples TRBV11-1 to TRBJ2-2; a possible D gene is TRBD1 (6 bases). This CDR3 is built from 16 residues. The V and J ends lost 2 bases and 0 bases respectively, with 10 bases between them. The germline V gene has CDR1 SGHAT and CDR2 FQDESV (reference sequence). DNA for the CDR3: TGTGCCAGCAGCTTAAGGGACAACGCGAACACCGGGGAGCTGTTTTTT. Translation: CASSLRDNANTGELFF.

In this sample, this clonotype turned up many times. This chain uses TRBV30 with TRBJ1-1, with 9 positions matching TRBD1. Per the germline V gene, CDR1 is GTSNPN and CDR2 is SVGIG (reference sequence). The CDR3 is 14 amino acids. Losses at the gene ends were 5 bases for V and 8 bases for J; bases not matched to a gene: 12. CDR3 in amino acids: CAWSYDRGFTEAFF. CDR3 DNA: TGTGCCTGGTCTTACGACAGGGGGTTTACAGAAGCTTTCTTT.

This clonotype has at least ten counts. CDR3 residues: CSVAPLAGATDTQYF. The CDR3 region has the DNA TGCAGCGTGGCTCCACTAGCGGGGGCTACAGATACGCAGTATTTT. The chain links TRBV29-1 to TRBJ2-3; 11 nucleotides line up with TRBD2. The germline V gene encodes CDR1 SQVTM and CDR2 ANQGSEA. V lost 6 bases and J lost 3; bases outside the gene matches: 8. The CDR3 is 15 amino acids.

At least ten counts were recorded for this clonotype. The chain recombines TRBV6-2 or TRBV6-3 with TRBJ1-1; possibly TRBD1 for D (6 bases). Germline V CDR1 and CDR2: MNHEY, SVGEGT. The CDR3 spans 15 residues. V lost 3 bases, J lost 1 base, and 12 bases lay in between. CDR3 in DNA: TGTGCCAGCAGTTATTGGGGGCGCAAGAACACTGAAGCTTTCTTT. It codes for CASSYWGRKNTEAFF.

This clonotype occurred many times. This chain connects TRBV3-1 to TRBJ1-5; 9 nucleotides match TRBD1. Germline loops: CDR1 LGHDT, CDR2 YNNKEL (reference sequence). The CDR3 has 15 amino acids. The V gene end was trimmed by 2 bases and the J gene end by 4 bases; junction bases not matched to a gene: 3. CDR3 DNA sequence: TGTGCCAGCAGCCAAAGGGGACAGGGTAATCAGCCCCAGCATTTT. This codes for CASSQRGQGNQPQHF. Drawing the rest from reference TRBV3-1 and TRBJ1-5, the complete variable domain is DTAVSQTPKYLVTQMGNDKSIKCEQNLGHDTMYWYKQDSKKFLKIMFSYNNKELIINETVPNRFSPKSPDKAHLNLHINSLELGDSAVYFCASSQRGQGNQPQHFGDGTRLSIL.

This clonotype has at least ten counts. The chain has TRBV12-3 or TRBV12-4 and TRBJ1-1, with 7 bases that match TRBD1. Losses at the gene ends were 6 bases for V and 0 bases for J; bases not matched to a gene: 10. The CDR3 is 16 residues long. This CDR3 is CASSGMNRGVNTEAFF. For the CDR3, the DNA is TGTGCCAGCAGCGGAATGAACAGGGGAGTGAACACTGAAGCTTTCTTT.

This clonotype was counted ten times or more. This rearrangement joins TRBV10-2 to TRBJ2-7; D not resolved. Trimming cost V 2 bases and J 3 bases, with 5 bases left between them. Per germline, CDR1 WSHSY and CDR2 SAAADI. The CDR3 loop spans 12 amino acids. In nucleotides, the CDR3 is TGCGCCAGCAGTGAGCCGCGCTACGAGCAGTACTTC. This sequence encodes CASSEPRYEQYF.

The chain is built from TRBV2 and TRBJ2-2; 8 positions agree with TRBD2. In germline, CDR1 is SNHLY, CDR2 FYNNEI. The CDR3 extends over 15 amino acids. Unmatched junction bases numbered 13, after V lost 10 bases and J lost 6 bases. The CDR3 sequence is CATSSSGGGSGELFF. Here the CDR3 DNA reads TGTGCCACCAGCAGTTCGGGGGGGGGCTCCGGGGAGCTGTTTTTT.

This clonotype was picked up many times. The chain has TRBV6-1 and TRBJ1-3; 7 bases are shared with TRBD1. J lost 4 bases, V lost 6 bases, and 6 bases had no gene match. The CDR3 runs to 14 residues. Germline V lookup: CDR1 MNHNS, CDR2 SASEGT. CDR3 DNA: TGTGCCAGCAGACCCGACAGGGCGGGAAACACCATATATTTT. Translation gives CASRPDRAGNTIYF.

Note on this clonotype: A much larger clone is a single base away; this may be a read error. This sequence joins TRBV5-1 and TRBJ2-1; TRBD2 matches at 9 bases. This CDR3 comprises 15 residues. The V gene's germline CDR1 is SGHRS and CDR2 YFSETQ. Trimming at V came to 0 bases and at J to 8 bases, leaving 6 bases not matched to a gene. The DNA for the CDR3 is TGCGCCAGCAGCTTGGTGGTAGCGGGGGACGATGAGCAGTTCTTC. It translates to CASSLVVAGDDEQFF. The complete variable domain, with remaining parts taken from reference TRBV5-1 and TRBJ2-1, reads KAGVTQTPRYLIKTRGQQVTLSCSPISGHRSVSWYQQTPGQGLQFLFEYFSETQRNKGNFPGRFSGRQFSNSRSEMNVSTLELGDSALYLCASSLVVAGDDEQFFGPGTRLTVL.